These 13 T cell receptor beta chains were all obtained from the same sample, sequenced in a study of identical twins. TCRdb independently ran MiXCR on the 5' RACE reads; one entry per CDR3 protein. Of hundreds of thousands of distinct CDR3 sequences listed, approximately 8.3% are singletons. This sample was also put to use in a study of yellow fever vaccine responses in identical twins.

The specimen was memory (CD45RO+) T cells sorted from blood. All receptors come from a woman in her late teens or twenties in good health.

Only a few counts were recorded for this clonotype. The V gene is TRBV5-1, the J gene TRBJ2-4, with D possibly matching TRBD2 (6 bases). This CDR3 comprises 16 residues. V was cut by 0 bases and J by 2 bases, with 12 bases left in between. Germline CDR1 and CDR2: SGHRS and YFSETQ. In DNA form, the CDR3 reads TGCGCCAGCAGCTTGGAGGGAGGATTATCCAAAAACATTCAGTACTTC. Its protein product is CASSLEGGLSKNIQYF.

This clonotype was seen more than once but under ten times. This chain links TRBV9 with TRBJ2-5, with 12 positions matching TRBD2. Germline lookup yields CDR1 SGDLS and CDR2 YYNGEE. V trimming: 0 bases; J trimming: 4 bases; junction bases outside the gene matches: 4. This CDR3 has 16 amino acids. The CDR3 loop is CASSVGLAGEGETQYF. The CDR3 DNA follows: TGTGCCAGCAGCGTAGGACTAGCGGGGGAGGGAGAGACCCAGTACTTC.

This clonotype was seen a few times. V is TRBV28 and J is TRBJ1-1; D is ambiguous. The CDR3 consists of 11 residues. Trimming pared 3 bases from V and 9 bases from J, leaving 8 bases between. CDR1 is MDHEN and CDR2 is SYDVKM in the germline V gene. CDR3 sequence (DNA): TGTGCCAGCAGTTTGACGGAGAAAGCTTTCTTT. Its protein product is CASSLTEKAFF.

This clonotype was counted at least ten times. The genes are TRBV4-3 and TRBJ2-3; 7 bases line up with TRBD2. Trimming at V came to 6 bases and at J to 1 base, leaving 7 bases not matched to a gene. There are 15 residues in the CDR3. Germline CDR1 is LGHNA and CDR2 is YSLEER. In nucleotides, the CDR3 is TGCGCCAGCAGGGGGGGGGTAAAAGGCACAGATACGCAGTATTTT. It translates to CASRGGVKGTDTQYF.

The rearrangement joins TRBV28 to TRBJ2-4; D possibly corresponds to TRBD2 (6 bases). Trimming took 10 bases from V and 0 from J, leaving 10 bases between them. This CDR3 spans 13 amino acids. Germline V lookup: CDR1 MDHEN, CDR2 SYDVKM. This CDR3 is CAISGLAKNIQYF. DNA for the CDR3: TGTGCCATCTCGGGACTAGCCAAAAACATTCAGTACTTC.

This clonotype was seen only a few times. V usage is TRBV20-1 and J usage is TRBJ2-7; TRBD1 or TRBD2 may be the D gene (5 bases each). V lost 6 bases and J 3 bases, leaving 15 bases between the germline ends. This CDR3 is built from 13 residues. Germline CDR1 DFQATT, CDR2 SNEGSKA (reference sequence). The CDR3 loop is CSASPGPYYEQYF. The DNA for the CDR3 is TGCAGTGCAAGTCCGGGACCGTACTACGAGCAGTACTTC.

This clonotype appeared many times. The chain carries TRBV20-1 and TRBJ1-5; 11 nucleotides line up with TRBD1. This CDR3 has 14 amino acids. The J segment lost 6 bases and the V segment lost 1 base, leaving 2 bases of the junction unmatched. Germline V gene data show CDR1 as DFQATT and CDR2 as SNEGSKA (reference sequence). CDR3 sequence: CSARAGQGVQPQHF. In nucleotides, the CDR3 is TGCAGTGCTAGAGCGGGACAGGGGGTTCAGCCCCAGCATTTT.

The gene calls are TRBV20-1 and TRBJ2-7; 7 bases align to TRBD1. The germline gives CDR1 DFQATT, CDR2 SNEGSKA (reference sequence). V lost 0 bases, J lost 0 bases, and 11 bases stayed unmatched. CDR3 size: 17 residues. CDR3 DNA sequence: TGCAGTGCTAGAGATGGGGACAGCCGAAGGAGCTCCTACGAGCAGTACTTC. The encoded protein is CSARDGDSRRSSYEQYF.

Here the CDR3 reads CASSQGQGKRYEQYF. CDR3 coding DNA: TGCGCCAGCAGCCAAGGACAGGGGAAGAGATACGAGCAGTACTTC. V and J are TRBV5-1 and TRBJ2-7, with 9 positions matching TRBD1. V shed 4 bases and J 4 bases; nucleotides not matched to a gene: 9. Looked up from germline, CDR1 is SGHRS and CDR2 is YFSETQ. This CDR3 spans 15 amino acids.

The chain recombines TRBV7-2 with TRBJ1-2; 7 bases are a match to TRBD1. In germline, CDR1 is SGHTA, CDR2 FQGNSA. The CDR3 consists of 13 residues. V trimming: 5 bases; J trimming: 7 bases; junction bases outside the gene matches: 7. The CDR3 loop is CASSKGQRFGYTF. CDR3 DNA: TGTGCCAGCAGCAAGGGACAGCGGTTTGGCTACACCTTC.

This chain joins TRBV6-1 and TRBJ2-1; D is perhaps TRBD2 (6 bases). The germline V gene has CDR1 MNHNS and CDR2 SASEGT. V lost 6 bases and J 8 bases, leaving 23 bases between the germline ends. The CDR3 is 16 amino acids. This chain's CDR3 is CASRSPRDSRGDEQFF. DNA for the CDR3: TGTGCCAGCAGAAGCCCGAGGGACTCAAGAGGGGATGAGCAGTTCTTC.

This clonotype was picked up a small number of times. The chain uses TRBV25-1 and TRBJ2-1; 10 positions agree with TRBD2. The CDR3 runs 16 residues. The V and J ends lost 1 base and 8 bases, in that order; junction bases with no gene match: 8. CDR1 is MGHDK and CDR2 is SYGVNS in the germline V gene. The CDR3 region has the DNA TGTGCCAGCAGTGAATTTGGTCTAGCGGGAGCTTATGAGCAGTTCTTC. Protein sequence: CASSEFGLAGAYEQFF.

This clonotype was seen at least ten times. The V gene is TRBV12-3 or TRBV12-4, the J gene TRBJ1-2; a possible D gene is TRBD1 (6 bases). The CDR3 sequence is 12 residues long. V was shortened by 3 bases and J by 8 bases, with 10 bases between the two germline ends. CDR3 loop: CASSFIGGGYTF. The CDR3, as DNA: TGTGCCAGCAGTTTTATAGGGGGAGGCTACACCTTC.